The 23 T cell receptor beta chains below were found in one sample sequenced in a study of blood T cell repertoires in COVID-19. TCRdb keeps only in-frame clones here, not all; method: immunoSEQ multiplex PCR. The data contain almost 200,000 clones, roughly 90% of them seen just once; the ten biggest clones take up over 7%. The sample taken for sequencing was PBMCs or T cells enriched from blood (not recorded which). These receptors all stem from a woman aged 18-30 years who had recovered from COVID-19.

V usage is TRBV4-1 and J usage is TRBJ1-5; tentative D call: TRBD1 (5 bases). Trimming stripped 1 base from V and 6 bases from J, with 16 bases between. The CDR3 is 16 residues long. Germline CDR1 MGHRA, CDR2 YSYEKL. In DNA form, the CDR3 reads TGCGCCAGCAGCCAAGTTCGCACAGGTGGTGGTCAGCCCCAGCATTTT. Translated, it gives CASSQVRTGGGQPQHF.

This rearrangement joins TRBV9 to TRBJ2-7; D is uncertain. Trimming shortened V by 0 bases and J by 0 bases, and 10 bases separated the two germline ends. The CDR3 loop spans 15 amino acids. Germline assignment: CDR1 SGDLS and CDR2 YYNGEE. The CDR3 reads CASSVAPLSSYEQYF. In DNA, the CDR3 is TGTGCCAGCAGCGTAGCTCCCCTCAGCTCCTACGAGCAGTACTTC.

V usage is TRBV10-1 and J usage is TRBJ2-3; 7 nucleotides line up with TRBD2. The germline V gene has CDR1 WNHNN and CDR2 SYGVQD (reference sequence). The length of the CDR3 is 13 residues. V lost 4 bases to trimming and J lost 4 bases; unmatched junction nucleotides: 2. The CDR3 here is CASSGDYADTQYF. CDR3 DNA sequence: TGCGCCAGCAGTGGGGACTACGCAGATACGCAGTATTTT.

This clone came up a few times. An end of the junction differs from the germline gene, which may be a read error. The chain carries TRBV9 and TRBJ1-3, with a possible D match to TRBD1 (5 bases). The CDR3 extends over 14 amino acids. Germline lookup yields CDR1 SGDLS and CDR2 YYNGEE. CDR3 residues: CASSAPSGGGTEHF. CDR3 sequence (DNA): TGTGCCAGCAGCGCCCCTTCCGGGGGGGGGACCGAGCATTTT.

This sequence joins TRBV6-6 and TRBJ1-1, with D unclear. Germline loops: CDR1 MNHNY, CDR2 SVGAGI (reference sequence). The ends were cut back, 5 bases at V and 8 bases at J, with 3 bases in the middle. The CDR3 covers 9 residues. For the CDR3, the DNA is TGTGCCAGCAGTCCAGAAGCTTTCTTT. Translated, it gives CASSPEAFF.

This clone was found once. The J gene is TRBJ1-2, the V gene TRBV3-1 (or the pseudogene TRBV3-2); D is ambiguous. Germline CDR1 LGHDT, CDR2 YNNKEL (reference sequence). Trimming stripped 1 base from V and 2 bases from J, with 11 bases between. CDR3 length equals 15 residues. The CDR3 bases are TGTGCCAGCAGCCAAGTTGCAGGACTGAACTATGGCTACACCTTC. Amino acid sequence: CASSQVAGLNYGYTF.

The chain couples TRBV7-6 to TRBJ1-4, with D tentatively TRBD1 (5 bases). Per germline, CDR1 SGHVS and CDR2 FNYEAQ. The V and J ends lost 5 bases and 5 bases respectively, with 12 bases between them. The CDR3 sequence is 14 residues long. The CDR3 nucleotides read TGTGCCAGCAGCCTGGGGCGGGGCAATGAAAAACTGTTTTTT. As protein: CASSLGRGNEKLFF.

The V gene is TRBV11-2, the J gene TRBJ1-1, with D unclear. V lost 3 bases and J lost 1, with 6 bases in between. The CDR3 totals 13 residues. Germline-derived CDR1 and CDR2 are SGHAT and FQNNGV. For the CDR3, the DNA is TGTGCCAGCAGCTTTTCAGGGAACACTGAAGCTTTCTTT. As protein: CASSFSGNTEAFF.

Concerning this clone itself: The junction and the germline gene differ at one end; a read error may be behind it. V is TRBV19 and J is TRBJ1-2, with D perhaps TRBD1 (6 bases). CDR1 is LNHDA and CDR2 is SQIVND in the germline V gene (reference sequence). This CDR3 region has 13 residues. CDR3 DNA sequence: TGTGCCAGTAGTATGGAAACAGGGACGAAGGAAGCCTTC. Translation: CASSMETGTKEAF.

The genes are TRBV28 and TRBJ1-6, with D possibly being TRBD1 (5 bases). CDR3 size: 15 residues. Trimming took 3 bases from V and 4 from J, leaving 10 bases between them. CDR1 and CDR2 from the germline V gene are MDHEN and SYDVKM. The CDR3 sequence is CASSFVTVYNSPLHF. The CDR3 region has the DNA TGTGCCAGCAGTTTCGTGACAGTATATAATTCACCCCTCCACTTT.

The chain employs TRBV12-3 or TRBV12-4 and TRBJ2-3; tentatively, D is TRBD1 (6 bases). This CDR3 has 13 residues. Trimming removed 3 bases at V and 6 bases at J, with 10 bases between. CDR3 sequence reads: CASSFTGTDTQYF. CDR3 nucleotide sequence: TGTGCCAGCAGTTTCACAGGGACCGATACGCAGTATTTT.

This clone was seen a handful of times. The V call is TRBV2, the J call TRBJ1-2; D ambiguous. CDR1 and CDR2 (germline): SNHLY, FYNNEI. The CDR3 is 16 residues long. Between the trimmed V and J ends, which lost 3 bases and 2 bases, there was a span of 16 bases. CDR3 coding DNA: TGTGCCAGCAGTGATCGGGGATGGCCCGCCAACTATGGCTACACCTTC. Encoded protein: CASSDRGWPANYGYTF.

The chain combines TRBV19 with TRBJ1-5; D not resolved. CDR1 is LNHDA, CDR2 SQIVND, per germline (reference sequence). The CDR3 extends over 13 amino acids. Trimming pared 6 bases from V and 3 bases from J, leaving 9 bases between. The CDR3 protein is CASSWRFNQPQHF. DNA of the CDR3: TGTGCCAGTAGCTGGCGGTTCAATCAGCCCCAGCATTTT.

This chain links TRBV6-5 with TRBJ1-6; 8 nucleotides match TRBD1. Germline CDR1 and CDR2: MNHEY and SVGAGI. With 7 bases clipped from V and 9 bases from J, the junction kept 8 bases outside the gene matches. CDR3 length: 14 amino acids. Here the CDR3 DNA reads TGTGCCAGCAACGGACAGGGCATAGGTTCACCCCTCCACTTT. Amino acids: CASNGQGIGSPLHF.

The chain combines TRBV5-8 with TRBJ2-7; 7 nucleotides line up with TRBD1. Germline-derived CDR1 and CDR2 are SGHTS and YDEGEE. The CDR3 has 14 residues. J lost 2 bases, V lost 5 bases, and 7 bases had no gene match. This chain's CDR3 is CASSRGQGAYEQYF. The CDR3 DNA reads as TGTGCCAGCAGTCGCGGGCAGGGGGCCTACGAGCAGTACTTC.

The rearrangement uses TRBV29-1 and TRBJ2-5, with D possibly TRBD2 on 5 matching bases. Trimming cost V 7 bases and J 0 bases, with 9 bases left between them. Germline loops: CDR1 SQVTM, CDR2 ANQGSEA. CDR3 size: 12 residues. The CDR3 region is CSDSADQETQYF. CDR3 bases: TGCAGCGATTCAGCGGACCAAGAGACCCAGTACTTC.

This clone was seen once. V gene TRBV2 combines with J gene TRBJ1-5; D gene ambiguous. This CDR3 is 14 amino acids long. From germline, CDR1 is SNHLY and CDR2 FYNNEI. Deletions cut 2 bases from V and 4 bases from J, with 9 bases between. The CDR3, as DNA: TGTGCCAGCAGTGAACAGGCCCTTAATCAGCCCCAGCATTTT. Its translation: CASSEQALNQPQHF.

The chain couples TRBV13 to TRBJ2-2; 8 nucleotides agree with TRBD1. This CDR3 contains 14 residues. V gave up 5 bases and J gave up 4 bases; unmatched junction bases: 3. Germline V gives CDR1 PRHDT, CDR2 FYEKMQ (reference sequence). DNA for the CDR3: TGTGCCAGCAGCAATACAGGGGGCACCGGGGAGCTGTTTTTT. This encodes CASSNTGGTGELFF.

The genes are TRBV3-1 (or the pseudogene TRBV3-2) and TRBJ2-2, with D possibly TRBD1 on 6 matching bases. Trimming took 4 bases from V and 0 from J, leaving 9 bases between them. This CDR3 has 15 amino acids. Germline V gene sequence: CDR1 LGHDT, CDR2 YNNKEL (reference sequence). The DNA for the CDR3 is TGTGCCAGCAGCCTGGGACACCCGAACACCGGGGAGCTGTTTTTT. Protein: CASSLGHPNTGELFF.

The V call is TRBV15, the J call TRBJ1-2; 7 bases are a match to TRBD1. The CDR3 consists of 13 residues. Germline-derived CDR1 and CDR2 are LNHNV and YYDKDF (reference sequence). V gave up 2 bases and J gave up 8 bases; unmatched junction bases: 5. This CDR3 reads CATSRTQGSGYTF. The CDR3, as DNA: TGTGCCACCAGCAGAACACAGGGGAGCGGCTACACCTTC.

CDR3: CASTLSGTVNTEAFF. In nucleotides, the CDR3 is TGTGCCAGCACCCTCTCCGGGACAGTGAACACTGAAGCTTTCTTT. The J gene is TRBJ1-1, the V gene TRBV5-4, with 7 bases lining up with TRBD1. Per germline, CDR1 SGHNT and CDR2 YYREEE (reference sequence). With V trimmed by 6 bases and J by 0 bases, 8 bases remained unmatched. This CDR3 is built from 15 residues.

The V gene is TRBV5-1, the J gene TRBJ2-3, with D perhaps TRBD1 (6 bases). This CDR3 spans 15 amino acids. V dropped 3 bases and J dropped 0 bases, with 11 bases sitting between them. Germline CDR1 SGHRS, CDR2 YFSETQ. The CDR3 DNA sequence: TGCGCCAGCAGCTCGGACAGATCTAGCACAGATACGCAGTATTTT. This gives the protein CASSSDRSSTDTQYF. The variable domain in full, with the rest retrieved from reference TRBV5-1 and TRBJ2-3, is KAGVTQTPRYLIKTRGQQVTLSCSPISGHRSVSWYQQTPGQGLQFLFEYFSETQRNKGNFPGRFSGRQFSNSRSEMNVSTLELGDSALYLCASSSDRSSTDTQYFGPGTRLTVL.

The chain has TRBV5-6 and TRBJ2-5; 8 nucleotides line up with TRBD1. With V trimmed by 4 bases and J by 5 bases, 10 bases remained unmatched. The CDR3 runs 15 residues. Germline V CDR1 and CDR2: SGHDT, YYEEEE. This CDR3 is CASSPTTGEEETQYF. The CDR3 DNA is TGTGCCAGCAGCCCTACGACAGGGGAGGAGGAGACCCAGTACTTC.